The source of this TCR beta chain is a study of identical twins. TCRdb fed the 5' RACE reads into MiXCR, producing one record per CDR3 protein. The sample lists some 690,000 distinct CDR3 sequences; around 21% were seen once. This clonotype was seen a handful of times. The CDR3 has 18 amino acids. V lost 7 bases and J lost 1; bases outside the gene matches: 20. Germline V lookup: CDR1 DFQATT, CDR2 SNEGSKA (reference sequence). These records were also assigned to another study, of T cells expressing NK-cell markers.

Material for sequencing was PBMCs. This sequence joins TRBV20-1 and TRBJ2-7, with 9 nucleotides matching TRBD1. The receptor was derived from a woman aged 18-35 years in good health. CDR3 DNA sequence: TGCAGTGTCGGGGAGCCGGACAGGGGCTTCGAGAGTTCCTACGAGCAGTACTTC. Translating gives CSVGEPDRGFESSYEQYF.